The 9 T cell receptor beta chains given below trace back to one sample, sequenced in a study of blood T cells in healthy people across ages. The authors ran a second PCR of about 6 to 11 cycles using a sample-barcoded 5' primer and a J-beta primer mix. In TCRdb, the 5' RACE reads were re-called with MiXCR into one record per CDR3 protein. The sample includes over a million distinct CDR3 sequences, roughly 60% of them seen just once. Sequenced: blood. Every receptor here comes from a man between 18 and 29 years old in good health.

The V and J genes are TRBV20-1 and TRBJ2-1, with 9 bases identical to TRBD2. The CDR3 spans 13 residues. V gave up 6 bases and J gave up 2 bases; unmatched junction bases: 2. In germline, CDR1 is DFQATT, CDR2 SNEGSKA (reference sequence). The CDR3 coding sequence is TGCAGTGCCCTAGCGGGACCCTACAATGAGCAGTTCTTC. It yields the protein CSALAGPYNEQFF.

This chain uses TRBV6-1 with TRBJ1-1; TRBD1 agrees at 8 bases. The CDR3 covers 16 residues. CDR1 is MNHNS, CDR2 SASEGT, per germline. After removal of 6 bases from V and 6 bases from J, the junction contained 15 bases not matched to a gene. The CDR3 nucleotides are TGTGCCAGCAGGGAAACATCGGACAGGGTTAGCCCTGAAGCTTTCTTT. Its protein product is CASRETSDRVSPEAFF.

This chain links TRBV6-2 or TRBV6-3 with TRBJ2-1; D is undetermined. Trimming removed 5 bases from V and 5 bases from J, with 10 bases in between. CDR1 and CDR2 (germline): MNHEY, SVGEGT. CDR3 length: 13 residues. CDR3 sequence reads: CASSPDTHNEQFF. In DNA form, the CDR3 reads TGTGCCAGCAGTCCCGACACCCACAATGAGCAGTTCTTC.

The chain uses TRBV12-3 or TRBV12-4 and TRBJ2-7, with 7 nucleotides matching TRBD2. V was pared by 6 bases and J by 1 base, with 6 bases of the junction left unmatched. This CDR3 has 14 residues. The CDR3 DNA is TGTGCCAGCAGGCCTAGCGGCGTTTCCTACGAGCAGTACTTC. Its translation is CASRPSGVSYEQYF.

The CDR3 DNA reads as TGTGCCACCGCCCTAGCGGGAGGAGTAGGGGAGCTGTTTTTT. The encoded protein is CATALAGGVGELFF. The rearrangement joins TRBV11-2 to TRBJ2-2; 11 nucleotides agree with TRBD2. The CDR3 covers 14 residues. Germline CDR1 SGHAT, CDR2 FQNNGV. V lost 10 bases to trimming and J lost 8 bases; unmatched junction nucleotides: 9. Variable domain in full (rest from reference TRBV11-2 and TRBJ2-2): EAGVAQSPRYKIIEKRQSVAFWCNPISGHATLYWYQQILGQGPKLLIQFQNNGVVDDSQLPKDRFSAERLKGVDSTLKIQPAKLEDSAVYLCATALAGGVGELFFGEGSRLTVL.

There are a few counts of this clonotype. The CDR3 loop is CASSGGARSDEQFF. Here the CDR3 DNA reads TGTGCCAGCAGCGGGGGGGCAAGATCGGATGAGCAGTTCTTC. V usage is TRBV7-2 and J usage is TRBJ2-1; maybe TRBD2 (7 bases). Trimming removed 5 bases at V and 8 bases at J, with 16 bases between. CDR1 and CDR2 from the germline V gene are SGHTA and FQGNSA. This CDR3 is built from 14 residues.

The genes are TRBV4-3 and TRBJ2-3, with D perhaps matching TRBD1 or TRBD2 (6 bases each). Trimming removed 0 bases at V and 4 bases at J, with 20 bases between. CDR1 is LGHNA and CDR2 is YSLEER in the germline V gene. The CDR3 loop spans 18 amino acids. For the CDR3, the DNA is TGCGCCAGCAGCCAAGATCGCGTTAGGGGGGCCTACGCAGATACGCAGTATTTT. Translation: CASSQDRVRGAYADTQYF.

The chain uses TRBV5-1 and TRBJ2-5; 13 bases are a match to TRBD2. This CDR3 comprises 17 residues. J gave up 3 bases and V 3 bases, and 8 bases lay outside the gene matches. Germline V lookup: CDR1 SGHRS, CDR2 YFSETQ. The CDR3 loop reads CASSSGLAGSTEETQYF. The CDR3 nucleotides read TGCGCCAGCAGCTCGGGACTAGCGGGGTCTACCGAAGAGACCCAGTACTTC.

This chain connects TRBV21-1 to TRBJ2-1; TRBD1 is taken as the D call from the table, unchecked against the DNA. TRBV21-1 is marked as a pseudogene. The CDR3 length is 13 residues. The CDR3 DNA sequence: TGTGCCAGCAGTGGCAACAGGCCAATTTGTGAGTTCTTC. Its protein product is CASSGNRPICEFF.